This T cell receptor beta chain stems from a study of Ad26.COV2.S vaccination and SARS-CoV-2 variants (dated by TCRdb to the early 2020s). Background on the whole study: Vaccine-arm donors were drawn from COV1001, a multicentre, randomized, double-blind, placebo-controlled phase I-IIa trial of Ad26.COV2.S in healthy adults. Ad26.COV2.S was given intramuscularly at 5x10^10 or 1x10^11 viral particles, as a single shot or as two shots 56 days apart. TCRbeta repertoire sequencing was used to assess the specificity and breadth of SARS-CoV-2-reactive T cell receptors after Ad26.COV2.S vaccination. The TCR-sequenced set comprised about 30 samples: around 20 Ad26.COV2.S vaccine recipients, 5 placebo recipients and 8 SARS-CoV-2 convalescent individuals. Trial participants were randomized into five groups of five, in which low-dose or high-dose Ad26.COV2.S was given once or twice, or placebo was given on both occasions. Throughout the experiments and outcome assessment, investigators stayed blinded to trial group allocation. The investigation overall reported the following: Compared with placebo recipients, Ad26.COV2.S recipients showed higher spike-specific TCR breadth (P = 0.0014). The authors noted that the TCR breadth and depth analyses may have underestimated total T cell responses. After vaccination, substantial breadth of spike-specific CD8+ and CD4+ T cell responses was reported. The study was not powered to compare responses between vaccine doses or regimens. Comparable non-spike TCR breadth was observed between vaccine and placebo recipients, consistent with only spike being contained in the vaccine.

The CDR3, cysteine through phenylalanine, is 12 amino acids long. Only the CDR3 region is kept as DNA, spanning 36 bases read in frame from base 1. CDR1 GTSNPN and CDR2 SVGIG are derived from the germline V gene (reference sequence). V is clipped by 4 bases and J by 3 bases, and the sequence between their germline boundaries is 9 bases long. Interpreted using the paper, the treatment or condition label stands for: about 20 received Ad26.COV2.S at low or high dose, single or two shots; 5 received placebo; per-sample allocation not given. Repertoires of vaccine and placebo recipients were sequenced from samples taken on day 63 after the first injection. In Cohort 1b, about 27 adults aged 18-55 years were enrolled at a single site in Boston, USA, between 29 July and 7 August 2020. As a vaccine, Ad26.COV2.S was a replication-incompetent adenovirus type 26 vector that expressed a prefusion-stabilized SARS-CoV-2 spike protein derived from the original Wuhan strain.

About this clone itself: No antigen is known for it. No base qualities exist here, and no much larger clone lies one base off it.

The immunoSEQ Assay was used to sequence TCRbeta CDR3 regions. After extraction, genomic DNA underwent amplification by bias-controlled multiplex PCR, followed by high-throughput sequencing. As for how the authors treated the data: Collapsing and filtering of sequences were performed to quantify the absolute abundance of each unique TCRbeta CDR3 region. T cell fraction was estimated by normalizing TCRbeta template counts to usable DNA, with usable DNA measured through amplification of reference genes found in all nucleated cells. Repertoire TCRs were annotated as SARS-CoV-2-specific by exact matching of V gene, CDR3 amino acid sequence and J gene to a known reactive TCR set. MIRA supplied the reference SARS-CoV-2 TCR set, which was filtered for enrichment in COVID-19-positive ImmuneCODE repertoires so that public or cross-reactive TCRs were removed. Based on the MIRA antigens, annotated TCRs were further analysed at the level of specific ORF or position within ORF. Depth was the summed frequency of annotated unique rearrangements, while breadth was defined as annotated unique rearrangements over total unique productive rearrangements. Two-sided Wilcoxon rank-sum tests were applied when comparing TCR breadth between groups. TCRdb took over this immuneACCESS table, retaining in-frame rearrangements with V and J assigned. Such tables are incomplete; in checked studies, under half of the missing clones stem from an unresolved V gene, and the remainder is unexplained. The D gene and trimming were derived from the DNA, and the V and J assignments and clone size from that table. The sample has 250,000 to 300,000 clones on record, around 87% of them singletons. The top ten hold around 3% of the sample.

The chain links TRBV30 with TRBJ1-1, with no reliable assignment of the D segment. This sequence originates from a person between 18 and 65 years old who received the Ad26.COV2.S COVID-19 vaccine or a placebo. The sequencing here drew on peripheral blood, taken in a trial of Ad26.COV2.S vaccine versus placebo. At the DNA level, the sequence is TGTGCCTGGACCCAGAGGGACACTGAAGCTTTCTTT. It translates as CAWTQRDTEAFF.